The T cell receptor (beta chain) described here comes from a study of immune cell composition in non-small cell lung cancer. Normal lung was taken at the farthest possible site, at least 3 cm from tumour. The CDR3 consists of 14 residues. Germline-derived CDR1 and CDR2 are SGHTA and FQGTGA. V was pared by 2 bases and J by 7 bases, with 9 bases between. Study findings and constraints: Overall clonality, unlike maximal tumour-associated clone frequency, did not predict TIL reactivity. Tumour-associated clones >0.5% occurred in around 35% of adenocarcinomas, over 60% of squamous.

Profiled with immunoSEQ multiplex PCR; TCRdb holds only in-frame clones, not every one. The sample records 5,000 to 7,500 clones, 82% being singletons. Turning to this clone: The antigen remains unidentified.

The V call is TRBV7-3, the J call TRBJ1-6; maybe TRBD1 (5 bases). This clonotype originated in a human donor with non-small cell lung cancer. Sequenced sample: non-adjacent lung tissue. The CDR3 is CASSLSGGNSPLHF. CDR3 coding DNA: TGTGCCAGCAGCTTATCGGGGGGAAATTCACCCCTCCACTTT. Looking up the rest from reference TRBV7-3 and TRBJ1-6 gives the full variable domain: GAGVSQTPSNKVTEKGKYVELRCDPISGHTALYWYRQSLGQGPEFLIYFQGTGAADDSGLPNDRFFAVRPEGSVSTLKIQRTERGDSAVYLCASSLSGGNSPLHFGNGTRLTVT.